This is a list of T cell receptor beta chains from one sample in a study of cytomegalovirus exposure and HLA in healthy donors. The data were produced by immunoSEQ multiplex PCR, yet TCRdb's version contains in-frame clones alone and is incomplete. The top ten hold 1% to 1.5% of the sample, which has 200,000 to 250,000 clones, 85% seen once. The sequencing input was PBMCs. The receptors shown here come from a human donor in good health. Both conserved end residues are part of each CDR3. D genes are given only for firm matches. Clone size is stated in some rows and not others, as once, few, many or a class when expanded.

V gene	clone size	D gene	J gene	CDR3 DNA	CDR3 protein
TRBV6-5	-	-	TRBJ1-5	TGTGCCAGCAGTTACTCCCCGGGGGAGCCCCAGCATTTT	CASSYSPGEPQHF
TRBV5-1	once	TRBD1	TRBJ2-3	TGCGCCAGCAGCTTGGAGGTGTACAGGGGGCCATCCGATACGCAGTATTTT	CASSLEVYRGPSDTQYF
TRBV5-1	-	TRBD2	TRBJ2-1	TGCGCCAGCAGCTTGCATTCAGCGGGAAGGGAGCAGTTCTTC	CASSLHSAGREQFF
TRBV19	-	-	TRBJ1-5	TGTGCCAGTAGAAAGGAGCCATATAGCAATCAGCCCCAGCATTTT	CASRKEPYSNQPQHF
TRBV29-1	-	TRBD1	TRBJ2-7	TGCAGCGTTGACACAGGGGGCGCGTACGAGCAGTACTTC	CSVDTGGAYEQYF
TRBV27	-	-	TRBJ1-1	TGTGCCAGCAGTCTCATAGGGGGAATTGGGACTGAAGCTTTCTTT	CASSLIGGIGTEAFF
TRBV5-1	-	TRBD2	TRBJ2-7	TGCGCCAGCAGCCTCGGGACTAGCGGTCGATACTCCTACGAGCAGTACTTC	CASSLGTSGRYSYEQYF
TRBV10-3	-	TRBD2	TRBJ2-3	TGTGCCATCAGTGGGCCGGCGGCGGGAGACACAGATACGCAGTATTTT	CAISGPAAGDTDTQYF
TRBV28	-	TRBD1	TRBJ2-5	TGTGCCAGCAGTTTTTGGCAGGGGGCGACGGTGACCCAGTACTTC	CASSFWQGATVTQYF
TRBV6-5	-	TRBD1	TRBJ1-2	TGTGCCAGCAGGGCGCCGGGACAGGGGACAGGCTACACCTTC	CASRAPGQGTGYTF
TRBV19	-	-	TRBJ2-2	TGTGCCAGTACCCAAGGCATTCGCCAGGGCGGGGAGCTGTTTTTT	CASTQGIRQGGELFF
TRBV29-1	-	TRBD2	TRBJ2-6	TGCAGCGTGGCAGCGGGGTTGGGGGCCAACGTCCTGACTTTC	CSVAAGLGANVLTF
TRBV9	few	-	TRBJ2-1	TGTGCCAGCAGCGTAGCTACCGGCTGGAGCTCCTACAATGAGCAGTTCTTC	CASSVATGWSSYNEQFF
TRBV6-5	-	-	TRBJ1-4	TGTGCCAGCAGGGGACAAAATGAAAAACTGTTTTTT	CASRGQNEKLFF
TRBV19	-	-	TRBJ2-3	TGTGCCAGTAGTTCCTTGGACAGTTCGGTGACAGATACGCAGTATTTT	CASSSLDSSVTDTQYF
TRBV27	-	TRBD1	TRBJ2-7	TGTGCCAGCAGCAGACAGGGGGGCTTCTACGAGCAGTACTTC	CASSRQGGFYEQYF
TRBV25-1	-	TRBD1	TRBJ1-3	TGTGCCAGCGCAGACAGGGAATACTCTGGAAACACCATATATTTT	CASADREYSGNTIYF
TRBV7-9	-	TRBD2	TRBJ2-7	TGTGCCAGCAGCTCCGCACGACTAGCTCAGGCCCCCTACGAGCAGTACTTC	CASSSARLAQAPYEQYF
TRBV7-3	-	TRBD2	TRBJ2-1	TGTGCCAGCAGCCCCTCACCTAGCGGGAGGGAGGGTGAGCAGTTCTTC	CASSPSPSGREGEQFF
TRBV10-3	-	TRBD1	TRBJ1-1	TGTGCCTCGGAGGTCGGGACAGGGGGCGTCGGTTTCTTT	CASEVGTGGVGFF
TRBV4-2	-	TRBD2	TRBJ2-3	TGTGCCAGCAGCCGCCGGGAGGGGGGCACAGATACGCAGTATTTT	CASSRREGGTDTQYF
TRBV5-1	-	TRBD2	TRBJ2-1	TGCGCCAGCAGCCGGACTAGCGACAATGAGCAGTTCTTC	CASSRTSDNEQFF
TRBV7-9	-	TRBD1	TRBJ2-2	TGTGCCAGCAGCCTAGGGGGCCCGAACACCGGGGAGCTGTTTTTT	CASSLGGPNTGELFF
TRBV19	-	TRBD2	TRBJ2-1	TGTGCCAGTAGTATCCGGGCGGGAGGCGGGAATGAGCAGTTCTTC	CASSIRAGGGNEQFF
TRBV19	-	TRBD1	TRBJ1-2	TGTGCCAGTAGGAGTAAGAAAACAGGGGGCGCATTCAGTGGCTACACCTTC	CASRSKKTGGAFSGYTF
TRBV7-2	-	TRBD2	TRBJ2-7	TGTGCCAGCAGTCTTTTCTGGACTAGCGGGTACGAGCAGTACTTC	CASSLFWTSGYEQYF
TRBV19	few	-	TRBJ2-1	TGTGCCAGTTCCAGGTGGGACAATGAGCAGTTCTTC	CASSRWDNEQFF
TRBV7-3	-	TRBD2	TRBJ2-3	TGTGCCAGCAGCCGGACTAGCGGGAGTACAGATACGCAGTATTTT	CASSRTSGSTDTQYF
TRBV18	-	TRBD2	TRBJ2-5	TGTGCCAGCTCACCATCAGGGAGAGCGGGAGGAGAGACCCAGTACTTC	CASSPSGRAGGETQYF
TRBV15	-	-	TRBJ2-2	TGTGCCACCAGCAGAGCAAGGGGACAGAGAGCCACCGGGGGGCTGTTTTTT	CATSRARGQRATGGLFF
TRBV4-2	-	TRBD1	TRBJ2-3	TGTGCCAGCAGCGCACAGGGGGCAGATACGCAGTATTTT	CASSAQGADTQYF
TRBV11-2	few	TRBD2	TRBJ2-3	TGTGCCAGCAGTCGCGGGAGGGAGGGAACAGATACGCAGTATTTT	CASSRGREGTDTQYF
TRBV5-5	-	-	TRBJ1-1	TGTGCCAGCAGCTATGTACGGGGGTTGGGCACTGAAGCTTTCTTT	CASSYVRGLGTEAFF
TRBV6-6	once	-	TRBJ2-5	TGTGCCAGCAGAAACGGGGTTGTCCACACCAACTTC	CASRNGVVHTNF
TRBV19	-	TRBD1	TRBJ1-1	TGTGCCAGTAGTCTCTCAGGGGGCACTGAAGCTTTCTTT	CASSLSGGTEAFF
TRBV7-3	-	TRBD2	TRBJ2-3	TGTGCCAGCAGCGTTGAGACTAGCGGTAGCACAGATACGCAGTATTTT	CASSVETSGSTDTQYF
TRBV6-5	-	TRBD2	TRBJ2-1	TGTGCCAGCAGTTACTCGGGACTAGTTAGTGAGCAGTTCTTC	CASSYSGLVSEQFF
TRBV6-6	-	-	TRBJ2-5	TGTGCCAGCAGTTACGATAGGACAGACCAAGAGACCCAGTACTTC	CASSYDRTDQETQYF
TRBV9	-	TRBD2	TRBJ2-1	TGTGCCAGCAGCGTAGGGACTAGCGGGAACAATGAGCAGTTCTTC	CASSVGTSGNNEQFF
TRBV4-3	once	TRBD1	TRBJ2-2	TGCGCCAGCAGCCAACACGGGACAGGCACCGGGGAGCTGTTTTTT	CASSQHGTGTGELFF
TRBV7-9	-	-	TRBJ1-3	TGTGCCAGCAGCCCCCACAGGGTTGGAAACACCATATATTTT	CASSPHRVGNTIYF
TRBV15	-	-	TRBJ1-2	TGTGCCACCAGCAGAGACAGGGACTATGGCTACACCTTC	CATSRDRDYGYTF
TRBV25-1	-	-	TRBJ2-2	TGTGCCAGCAGTGGGTCTTTCGGAGCCGAGCTAAGCACCGGGGAGCTGTTTTTT	CASSGSFGAELSTGELFF
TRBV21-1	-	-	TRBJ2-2	TGTGCCAGCAGCAAATGGGAAGACAGGGCGGGCACCGGGGAGCTGTTTTTT	CASSKWEDRAGTGELFF
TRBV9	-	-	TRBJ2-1	TGTGCCAGCAGCGTATTCAGCGACTCCTACAATGAGCAGTTCTTC	CASSVFSDSYNEQFF